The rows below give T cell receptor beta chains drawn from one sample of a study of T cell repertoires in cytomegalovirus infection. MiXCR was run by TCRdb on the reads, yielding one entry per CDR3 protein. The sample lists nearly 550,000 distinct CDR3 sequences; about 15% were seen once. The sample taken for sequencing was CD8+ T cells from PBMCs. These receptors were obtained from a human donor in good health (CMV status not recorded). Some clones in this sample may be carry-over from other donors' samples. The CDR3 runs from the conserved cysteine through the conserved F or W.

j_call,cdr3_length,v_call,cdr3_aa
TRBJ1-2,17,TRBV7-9,CASSPRDLKGVLRGYTF
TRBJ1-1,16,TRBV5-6,CASSQGFSGLNTEAFF
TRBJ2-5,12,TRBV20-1,CSAKTGVETQYF
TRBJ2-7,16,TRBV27,CASSLDPSASLYEQYF
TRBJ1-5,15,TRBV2,CASSWTGMSNQPQHF
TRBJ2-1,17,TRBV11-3,CASSSNPAGGGYNEQFF
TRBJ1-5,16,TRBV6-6,CASSYSNWGVNQPQHF
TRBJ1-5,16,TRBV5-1,CASSLDGRASNQPQHF
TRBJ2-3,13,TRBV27,CASSRGPIDTQYF
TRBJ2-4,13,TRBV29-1,CSAAGGTKNIQYF
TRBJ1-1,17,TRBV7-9,CASSLDLFIKGHTEAFF
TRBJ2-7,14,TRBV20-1,CSAKSQDISYEQYF
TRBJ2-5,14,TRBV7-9,CASSSQGRRETQYF
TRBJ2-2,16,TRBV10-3,CAISEISGGATGELFF
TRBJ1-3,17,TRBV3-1,CASSQALASAFGNTIYF
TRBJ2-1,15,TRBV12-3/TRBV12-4,CASRGLAGNYNEQFF
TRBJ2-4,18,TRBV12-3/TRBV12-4,CASSLGSSVTSSKNIQYF
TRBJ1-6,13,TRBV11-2,CASSLDPLRALHF
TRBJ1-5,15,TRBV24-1,CATSDRQGLGQPQHF
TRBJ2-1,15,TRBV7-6,CASSPPGPASREQFF
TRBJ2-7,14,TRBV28,CASRNRQGTYEQYF
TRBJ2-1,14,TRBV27,CASRAGLPYNEQFF
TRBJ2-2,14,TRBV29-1,CSVAVVGDRGELFF
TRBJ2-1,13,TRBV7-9,CASSSSLANEQFF
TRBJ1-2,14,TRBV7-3,CASARAGDTYGYTF
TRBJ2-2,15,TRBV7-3,CASSLIYGGLGELFF